This T cell receptor (beta chain) was recovered during a study of blood T cell repertoires in COVID-19. Study in general: Acute-phase and convalescent COVID-19 samples originated in the United States, Italy and Spain.

Trimming removed 4 bases from V and 4 bases from J, with 11 bases in between. CDR3 size: 13 residues. Germline V gene lookup returns CDR1 SGHDT and CDR2 YYEEEE. Method: immunoSEQ multiplex PCR; TCRdb's copy keeps in-frame clones and lacks some. The repertoire has 150,000 to 200,000 clones, about 85% of them found once; the top ten carry roughly 3%. The chain carries TRBV5-6 and TRBJ1-2; D not certain. The sequenced material came from peripheral blood. The receptor's source is a human donor with acute or convalescent COVID-19. The donor label of this sample is uncertain. This CDR3 is CASSARRLYGYTF. For the CDR3, the DNA is TGTGCCAGCAGCGCTCGGAGACTCTATGGCTACACCTTC.